Listed here are 26 T cell receptor beta chains from one sample, sequenced in a study of breast tumors, draining lymph nodes, adjacent tissues. The lymph nodes were axillary draining lymph nodes from breast cancer patients. TCRdb reanalysed the multiplex PCR reads using MiXCR and keeps one entry per CDR3 protein. This repertoire shows some 170,000 distinct CDR3 sequences, 33% found once; its top ten account for about 3.7%. The sequencing sample was made of axillary lymph node tissue. Source of these receptors: a female donor with breast cancer. Some clones in this sample may be carry-over from other donors' samples.

There are many counts of this clonotype. This rearrangement joins TRBV30 to TRBJ2-6, with unresolved D. V was pared by 0 bases and J by 2 bases, with 5 bases between. This CDR3 has 14 residues. Germline V gives CDR1 GTSNPN, CDR2 SVGIG (reference sequence). The CDR3 DNA sequence: TGTGCCTGGAGTGTTCCCCCTGGGGCCAACGTCCTGACTTTC. Amino acids: CAWSVPPGANVLTF.

V is TRBV5-1 and J is TRBJ2-6; no reliable D call. Per germline, CDR1 SGHRS and CDR2 YFSETQ. This CDR3 comprises 13 residues. Trimming took off 10 bases at V and 1 base at J, with 9 bases between the two ends. The CDR3 is CAGKLSGANVLTF. DNA for the CDR3: TGCGCCGGCAAGTTGTCTGGGGCCAACGTCCTGACTTTC.

The table lists this clonotype with many counts. J is TRBJ2-3 and V is TRBV5-4; 8 bases map to TRBD1. The trim removed 2 bases at V and 4 bases at J, leaving 3 bases unmatched. CDR3 length: 14 amino acids. Germline loops: CDR1 SGHNT, CDR2 YYREEE (reference sequence). In nucleotides, the CDR3 is TGTGCCAGCAGCTTTACACAGGGGGCAGATACGCAGTATTTT. Translation gives CASSFTQGADTQYF.

In this sample, this clonotype turned up a few times. The chain combines TRBV19 with TRBJ1-1; D call uncertain. The germline CDR1 and CDR2 sequences are LNHDA and SQIVND (reference sequence). V was shortened by 4 bases and J by 2 bases, with 11 bases between the two germline ends. The CDR3 is made up of 14 amino acids. The CDR3 bases are TGTGCCAGTAGTACCGGGAGGGATAACACTGAAGCTTTCTTT. Its translation: CASSTGRDNTEAFF. The variable domain in full, completed from reference TRBV19 and TRBJ1-1, reads DGGITQSPKYLFRKEGQNVTLSCEQNLNHDAMYWYRQDPGQGLRLIYYSQIVNDFQKGDIAEGYSVSREKKESFPLTVTSAQKNPTAFYLCASSTGRDNTEAFFGQGTRLTVV.

This clonotype showed up many times. This chain connects TRBV5-6 to TRBJ2-1; D not certain. The V end lost 4 bases, the J end lost 10 bases, and 18 bases lay between the germline ends. The germline V gene has CDR1 SGHDT and CDR2 YYEEEE. The CDR3 has 14 amino acids. The CDR3 spells CASSPRTPLVEQFF. Here the CDR3 DNA reads TGTGCCAGCAGCCCGCGGACCCCCCTCGTCGAGCAGTTCTTC.

As concerns this clonotype: Lacking the conserved final phenylalanine or tryptophan, this CDR3 likely reflects a read error. The chain recombines TRBV28 with TRBJ2-7; TRBD2 agrees at 15 bases. J was trimmed by 0 bases and V by 4 bases; bases with no gene match: 16. Germline V lookup: CDR1 MDHEN, CDR2 SYDVKM. The CDR3 loop spans 21 amino acids. CDR3 nucleotide sequence: TGTGCCAGCAGTTCGGGACTAGCGGGAGGACTGACAATCTTGAGCTCCTACGAGCAGTACCTC. Translated: CASSSGLAGGLTILSSYEQYL.

The table lists this clonotype with many counts. The chain couples TRBV5-5 to TRBJ2-1, with D possibly matching TRBD2 (7 bases). V gave up 0 bases and J gave up 8 bases, with 18 bases separating them. CDR3 length equals 16 residues. CDR1 is SGHKS, CDR2 YYEKEE, per germline (reference sequence). DNA for the CDR3: TGTGCCAGCAGCTTGGGAGGGGGGGCCGTTTTCTATGAGCAGTTCTTC. Amino acids: CASSLGGGAVFYEQFF.

The chain carries TRBV18 and TRBJ1-1, with 9 bases fitting TRBD1. J gave up 1 base and V 6 bases, and 12 bases lay outside the gene matches. Germline values: CDR1 KGHSH, CDR2 LQKENI. The CDR3 is made up of 17 amino acids. The CDR3 DNA follows: TGTGCCAGCTCTCCCCGTGGACAGGGGTTCGGGAACACTGAAGCTTTCTTT. Translated: CASSPRGQGFGNTEAFF.

This clonotype showed up just a few times. V is TRBV18 and J is TRBJ1-1; the D gene is possibly TRBD1 (6 bases). V shed 4 bases and J shed 5 bases, with 11 bases lying between them. The CDR3 has 13 residues. Germline loops: CDR1 KGHSH, CDR2 LQKENI. CDR3 sequence (DNA): TGTGCCAGCTCACAAACAGGGCAAACTGAAGCTTTCTTT. Residues: CASSQTGQTEAFF.

On this clonotype: With a much larger clone just one base away, this may be a read error. The rearrangement links TRBV6-5 to TRBJ1-2; D unresolved. There are 14 residues in the CDR3. Germline values: CDR1 MNHEY, CDR2 SVGAGI. CDR3 loop: CTSSTKRVNYGYTF. The CDR3, as DNA: TGTACCAGCAGTACCAAACGGGTTAACTATGGCTACACCTTC.

As concerns this clonotype: A much more abundant neighbour one base away suggests this may be a read error. The DNA of the CDR3 is TGTGCCTGGATCAAACGGGGGGTTGGGGCCAACGTCCTGACTTTC. Its protein is CAWIKRGVGANVLTF. The genes are TRBV30 and TRBJ2-6, with TRBD2 matching 7 bases. After removal of 4 bases from V and 3 bases from J, the junction contained 6 bases not matched to a gene. CDR1 and CDR2 (germline): GTSNPN, SVGIG (reference sequence). There are 15 residues in the CDR3.

The chain carries TRBV10-3 and TRBJ1-6; 10 nucleotides match TRBD1. The CDR3 has 14 amino acids. The J segment lost 9 bases and the V segment lost 7 bases, leaving 6 bases of the junction unmatched. CDR1 and CDR2 from the germline V gene are ENHRY and SYGVKD. CDR3 DNA: TGTGCCATCACCTCGGGACAGGGGACTTCACCCCTCCACTTT. Translation gives CAITSGQGTSPLHF.

This clonotype was observed at least ten times. The chain couples TRBV15 to TRBJ1-4; no clear D gene. Trimming removed 1 base at V and 0 bases at J, with 6 bases between. The CDR3 contains 15 residues. The germline gives CDR1 LNHNV, CDR2 YYDKDF (reference sequence). The CDR3 sequence is CATSRVGATNEKLFF. CDR3 sequence (DNA): TGTGCCACCAGCAGAGTAGGTGCAACTAATGAAAAACTGTTTTTT. Complete variable domain (other parts from reference TRBV15 and TRBJ1-4): DAMVIQNPRYQVTQFGKPVTLSCSQTLNHNVMYWYQQKSSQAPKLLFHYYDKDFNNEADTPDNFQSRRPNTSFCFLDIRSPGLGDTAMYLCATSRVGATNEKLFFGSGTQLSVL.

This clonotype was picked up many times. V is TRBV5-8 and J is TRBJ2-7; possibly TRBD1 for D (5 bases). Germline CDR1 reads SGHTS; CDR2 reads YDEGEE. This CDR3 has 11 residues. V was clipped by 2 bases and J by 7 bases, with 7 bases between them. The CDR3 DNA is TGTGCCAGCAGCTTCCCAGGGGAGCAGTACTTC. Its translation is CASSFPGEQYF.

This clonotype was seen once. The chain links TRBV9 to TRBJ2-7, with D possibly matching TRBD2 (8 bases). CDR1 SGDLS and CDR2 YYNGEE come from the germline V gene. CDR3 length: 17 amino acids. V dropped 2 bases and J dropped 4 bases, with 22 bases sitting between them. CDR3 sequence: CASSVGTASGRLYEQYF. CDR3 nucleotide sequence: TGTGCCAGCAGCGTTGGGACAGCAAGCGGGAGATTATACGAGCAGTACTTC.

In this sample, this clonotype turned up many times. The chain has TRBV27 and TRBJ2-3, with D perhaps TRBD1 or TRBD2 (6 bases each). V was shortened by 5 bases and J by 3 bases, with 18 bases between the two germline ends. CDR3 length: 16 amino acids. Germline CDR1 and CDR2: MNHEY and SMNVEV (reference sequence). CDR3 nucleotides: TGTGCCAGCAGTGCGTGGGGGGCGGGTGGAACAGATACGCAGTATTTT. Encoded protein: CASSAWGAGGTDTQYF.

The chain carries TRBV18 and TRBJ1-1; D gene uncertain. Trimming left V 2 bases short and J 4 bases short, with 5 bases between. Germline CDR1 is KGHSH and CDR2 is LQKENI. CDR3 length equals 12 residues. Here the CDR3 DNA reads TGTGCCAGCTCACCAGGGATCACTGAAGCTTTCTTT. Amino acid sequence: CASSPGITEAFF.

At least ten counts were recorded for this clonotype. The chain joins TRBV4-2 to TRBJ2-7; D might be TRBD2 (6 bases). The length of the CDR3 is 14 residues. The germline CDR1 and CDR2 sequences are LGHNA and YNFKEQ. Between the trimmed V and J ends, which lost 0 bases and 4 bases, there was a span of 10 bases. CDR3 sequence: CASSQDWREYEQYF. CDR3 coding DNA: TGTGCCAGCAGCCAAGATTGGAGGGAATACGAGCAGTACTTC.

In its sample, this clonotype was seen many times. Here the CDR3 reads CASSLDNRVVLRQFF. The CDR3 nucleotides are TGTGCCAGCAGCTTGGATAACAGGGTTGTGCTGAGGCAGTTCTTC. V and J are TRBV7-8 and TRBJ2-1, with D possibly matching TRBD1 (6 bases). The germline CDR1 and CDR2 sequences are SGHVS and FQNEAQ. Trimming left V 3 bases short and J 12 bases short, with 21 bases between. The CDR3 runs 15 residues.

The chain has TRBV4-1 and TRBJ1-2; D call uncertain. V lost 3 bases, J lost 4 bases, and 18 bases lay in between. Germline loops: CDR1 MGHRA, CDR2 YSYEKL. This CDR3 region has 16 residues. Here the CDR3 reads CASSHPQAQSGYGYTF. The CDR3 bases are TGCGCCAGCAGCCATCCTCAGGCCCAAAGCGGCTATGGCTACACCTTC.

In its sample, this clonotype was seen many times. The V and J genes are TRBV9 and TRBJ2-1; a possible D gene is TRBD1 (5 bases). V lost 4 bases and J 10 bases, leaving 21 bases between the germline ends. The CDR3 runs to 15 residues. CDR1 and CDR2 (germline): SGDLS, YYNGEE. DNA of the CDR3: TGTGCCAGCAGCCCAGCCCCCCACCCACAGGAGGAGCAGTTCTTC. Translating gives CASSPAPHPQEEQFF.

The chain has TRBV6-2 or TRBV6-3 and TRBJ1-5; 12 nucleotides align to TRBD1. Germline V gene data show CDR1 as MNHEY and CDR2 as SVGEGT. V lost 5 bases to trimming and J lost 5 bases; unmatched junction nucleotides: 22. The CDR3 loop spans 21 amino acids. CDR3 DNA sequence: TGTGCCAGCAGTCTCGTCCCGGGACAGGGGGCGATATCGTTTGTAGATCAGCCCCAGCATTTT. Translation gives CASSLVPGQGAISFVDQPQHF.

V and J are TRBV7-2 and TRBJ1-6; D is uncertain. The V and J ends lost 1 base and 7 bases respectively, with 11 bases between them. This CDR3 comprises 15 residues. Germline CDR1 is SGHTA and CDR2 is FQGNSA. The CDR3 sequence: CASSLGSRNNSPLHF. In nucleotides, the CDR3 is TGTGCCAGCAGCTTAGGCTCCAGGAACAATTCACCCCTCCACTTT.

For this clonotype: This may be a read error, as it is one base from a much larger clone. The V and J genes are TRBV11-3 and TRBJ2-7; D may be TRBD1 (5 bases). V was pared by 5 bases and J by 6 bases, with 14 bases between. The CDR3 runs 13 residues. The germline CDR1 and CDR2 sequences are SGHNT and YENEEA. In nucleotides, the CDR3 is TGTGCCAGCAGCCTAATCACAGGCTCCGAGCAGTACTTC. Its protein product is CASSLITGSEQYF.

This clonotype was recorded at least ten times. The gene calls are TRBV6-2 or TRBV6-3 and TRBJ2-1; maybe TRBD2 (6 bases). V lost 8 bases, J lost 10 bases, and 18 bases lay in between. Germline V lookup: CDR1 MNHEY, CDR2 SVGEGT. The CDR3 length is 13 residues. CDR3 nucleotides: TGTGCCAGCGGGAAGGGGCTCGCGGGAGAGCAGTTCTTC. Translation gives CASGKGLAGEQFF.

This clonotype occurred many times. The chain joins TRBV28 to TRBJ2-1, with D maybe TRBD2 (6 bases). V was trimmed by 5 bases and J by 8 bases, leaving 13 bases between them. Germline V gene sequence: CDR1 MDHEN, CDR2 SYDVKM. The CDR3 length is 13 residues. The CDR3 is CASSTRGIDEQFF. For the CDR3, the DNA is TGTGCCAGCAGTACGCGGGGTATCGATGAGCAGTTCTTC.